The rows below give T cell receptor beta chains drawn from one sample of a study of OX40 agonist ivuxolimab in advanced cancers. TCRdb keeps only in-frame clones here, not all; method: immunoSEQ multiplex PCR. This sample has about 53,000 clones, with 79% found just once. The input for sequencing was CD4+ or CD8+ T cells sorted from blood, taken in a trial of the OX40 agonist ivuxolimab. These receptors were collected from an adult with an advanced solid tumor such as melanoma, head and neck, liver or kidney cancer. The CDR3 runs from the conserved cysteine through the conserved F or W. A D gene is named only where the DNA matches it firmly. Clone size is given for some rows only: seen once, a few or many times, or a class if the clone is expanded.

>.|TRBV10-2|TRBD1|TRBJ1-2
CASIGTGTNYGYTF
TGCGCCAGCATTGGGACAGGGACCAACTATGGCTACACCTTC
>.|TRBV6-4|TRBD2|TRBJ2-7
CASSATSGSYEQYF
TGTGCCAGCAGTGCCACAAGCGGGAGCTACGAGCAGTACTTC
>.|TRBV4-1|.|TRBJ2-3
CASRGTSLGPDTQYF
TGCGCCAGCAGGGGAACTAGCTTGGGGCCAGATACGCAGTATTTT
>few|TRBV6-6|TRBD1|TRBJ1-2
CASSPTGDGYTF
TGTGCCAGCAGTCCGACAGGGGACGGCTACACCTTC
>once|TRBV29-1|TRBD1|TRBJ1-2
CSAGQGLGLGYGYTF
TGCAGCGCGGGACAGGGGCTCGGGTTGGGCTATGGCTACACCTTC
>once|TRBV19|TRBD2|TRBJ2-3
CASSGTSGRSVSGDTQYF
TGTGCCAGTTCCGGGACTAGCGGGAGATCTGTCTCCGGAGATACGCAGTATTTT
>.|TRBV21-1|.|TRBJ2-7
CARISSGRSYEQYF
TGTGCCAGAATCTCTAGCGGGAGGTCGTACGAGCAGTACTTC
>few|TRBV29-1|TRBD2|TRBJ2-3
CSVGSASGSWLDTQYF
TGCAGCGTTGGTTCGGCTAGCGGGAGTTGGTTAGATACGCAGTATTTT
>.|TRBV7-2|TRBD2|TRBJ2-5
CASSERLAVAQETQYF
TGTGCCAGCAGCGAGCGACTAGCGGTAGCTCAAGAGACCCAGTACTTC
>.|TRBV18|.|TRBJ1-5
CASSRAPTGGHSNQPQHF
TGTGCCAGCTCACGTGCCCCCACGGGAGGCCATAGCAATCAGCCCCAGCATTTT
>few|TRBV19|TRBD1|TRBJ1-2
CASSIRGTGVNYGYTF
TGTGCCAGTAGTATAAGGGGGACAGGGGTTAACTATGGCTACACCTTC
>once|TRBV28|TRBD1|TRBJ1-5
CASSLPYDRDTQHF
TGTGCCAGCAGTTTACCCTATGACAGGGATACGCAGCATTTT
>.|TRBV6-6|.|TRBJ1-2
CASTPPGQVYGYTF
TGTGCCAGCACCCCCCCCGGGCAGGTCTATGGCTACACCTTC
>.|TRBV7-2|.|TRBJ1-1
CASSAGVGTEAFF
TGTGCCAGCAGCGCGGGGGTTGGCACTGAAGCTTTCTTT
>few|TRBV7-2|.|TRBJ2-1
CASSYHREEQFF
TGTGCCAGCAGCTACCACAGGGAGGAGCAGTTCTTC
>.|TRBV27|.|TRBJ1-6
CASSSPGATSPLHF
TGTGCCAGCAGTTCGCCAGGTGCTACTTCACCCCTCCACTTT
>.|TRBV19|.|TRBJ1-1
CASSISGQVGAEAFF
TGTGCCAGTAGTATCTCTGGGCAGGTCGGGGCTGAAGCTTTCTTT
>.|TRBV14|.|TRBJ1-1
CASSQVAGTEAFF
TGTGCCAGCAGCCAAGTTGCAGGCACTGAAGCTTTCTTT
>.|TRBV7-2|TRBD2|TRBJ2-7
CASSSTSGKGSYEQYF
TGTGCCAGCAGCTCGACTAGCGGGAAAGGCTCCTACGAGCAGTACTTC
>.|TRBV5-1|.|TRBJ2-3
CASRIVGDPDTQYF
TGCGCCAGCAGGATCGTTGGGGACCCAGATACGCAGTATTTT
>.|TRBV5-4|.|TRBJ1-1
CASSSRVEFTEAFF
TGTGCCAGCAGCTCCAGGGTAGAGTTCACTGAAGCTTTCTTT
>once|TRBV2|.|TRBJ2-5
CASTRTPQETQYF
TGTGCCAGCACTCGGACTCCTCAAGAGACCCAGTACTTC
>.|TRBV7-2|TRBD2|TRBJ2-3
CASSPSSGGGRTDTQYF
TGTGCCAGCAGCCCCTCTAGCGGGGGAGGTCGCACAGATACGCAGTATTTT
>.|TRBV4-3|.|TRBJ1-2
CASSQGGRYGYTF
TGCGCCAGCAGCCAAGGGGGGCGGTATGGCTACACCTTC
>.|TRBV5-5|.|TRBJ2-1
CASSLAGWNNEQFF
TGTGCCAGCAGCTTGGCCGGGTGGAACAATGAGCAGTTCTTC
>.|TRBV5-1|.|TRBJ2-7
CASSLVRGVGEQYF
TGCGCCAGCAGCTTGGTTAGGGGGGTGGGCGAGCAGTACTTC
>.|TRBV7-3|.|TRBJ2-7
CASSLEGRGGYEQYF
TGTGCCAGCAGCTTAGAAGGTCGGGGCGGCTACGAGCAGTACTTC